Included here is one T cell receptor (beta chain) sequence, with context. These data are taken from a study of blood T cells in healthy people across ages. Sample-barcoded 5' priming and a J-beta primer mix drove a second PCR of 7 to 11 cycles. MiXCR, run by TCRdb on the 5' RACE reads, gives a single entry per CDR3 protein. The profile shows 800,000 to 950,000 distinct CDR3 sequences, around 29% of them singletons. Trimming shortened V by 0 bases and J by 8 bases, and 16 bases separated the two germline ends. The CDR3 has 15 residues. Germline CDR1 and CDR2: SGHDN and FVKESK. The same sample was also studied in work on T cells of mothers and their children. That work contributes: When the second PCR was run, its M1S primer added sample barcodes and 2-4 random nucleotides.

Specimen: blood. The sequence was obtained from a middle-aged woman in good health. This chain joins TRBV14 and TRBJ1-1; D gene ambiguous. The CDR3 bases are TGTGCCAGCAGCCAAGATCGAATCGGACGGCCAGAAGCTTTCTTT. It codes for CASSQDRIGRPEAFF.